The 28 T cell receptor beta chains below all came from one sample that was sequenced in a study of PD-L1 blockade in urothelial cancer. Time point denoted: peripheral blood 6 weeks after treatment start. Data came from immunoSEQ multiplex PCR; TCRdb stores just in-frame clones and leaves some out. The repertoire includes around 40,000 clones, roughly 84% of them detected once, and 2.5% to 3% sits in the top ten. Material: PBMCs, obtained around atezolizumab (anti-PD-L1) treatment. The receptor source for this set is a man aged 65 to 79 with urothelial cancer.

The chain couples TRBV7-2 to TRBJ2-2; D uncertain. The CDR3 is 15 residues long. Germline assignment: CDR1 SGHTA and CDR2 FQGNSA. V was cut by 5 bases and J by 6 bases, with 16 bases left in between. The CDR3 is CASSLLLSLPGELFF. The CDR3 DNA is TGTGCCAGCAGCCTCCTTTTGTCGCTACCCGGGGAGCTGTTTTTT.

This clone has only one observation. This rearrangement joins TRBV7-2 to TRBJ2-3; TRBD1 agrees at 8 bases. Germline loops: CDR1 SGHTA, CDR2 FQGNSA. The CDR3 is 16 amino acids. Trimming cost V 5 bases and J 2 bases; bases outside gene matches: 9. CDR3 DNA sequence: TGTGCCAGCAGCCCGGGGATCCAGGGGGCCACAGATACGCAGTATTTT. Its translation is CASSPGIQGATDTQYF.

This clone has more than one count but fewer than ten. The rearrangement joins TRBV13 to TRBJ2-2; TRBD2 aligns across 8 bases. CDR3 length equals 16 residues. V gave up 4 bases and J gave up 4 bases; unmatched junction bases: 8. In germline, CDR1 is PRHDT, CDR2 FYEKMQ (reference sequence). This CDR3 is CASSSTGAGGTGELFF. Written as DNA, the CDR3 is TGTGCCAGCAGCTCCACGGGGGCGGGGGGCACCGGGGAGCTGTTTTTT.

This sequence joins TRBV27 and TRBJ1-2; the D gene is possibly TRBD1 (6 bases). CDR1 and CDR2 (germline): MNHEY, SMNVEV (reference sequence). V gave up 0 bases and J gave up 0 bases, with 20 bases separating them. This CDR3 is built from 19 residues. For the CDR3, the DNA is TGTGCCAGCAGTTTATCCACCAGGGGCAGGTTAAGCTCTAACTATGGCTACACCTTC. It is translated as CASSLSTRGRLSSNYGYTF.

J is TRBJ2-5 and V is TRBV6-7, with TRBD1 identical over 11 bases. TRBV6-7 is designated an ORF whose function remains uncertain. V dropped 2 bases and J dropped 4; count of bases not matched to a gene: 6. The length of the CDR3 is 16 residues. CDR3 sequence reads: CASSYAGQGARETQYF. Here the CDR3 DNA reads TGTGCCAGCAGTTACGCTGGACAGGGGGCGCGAGAGACCCAGTACTTC.

This clone was observed a handful of times. The chain employs TRBV18 and TRBJ2-1, with 8 bases fitting TRBD2. J lost 6 bases, V lost 0 bases, and 10 bases had no gene match. The germline V gene has CDR1 KGHSH and CDR2 LQKENI. This CDR3 has 17 amino acids. The CDR3 loop reads CASSPPLAGVSGNEQFF. The CDR3, as DNA: TGTGCCAGCTCACCACCCCTAGCGGGTGTCTCCGGCAATGAGCAGTTCTTC.

V usage is TRBV11-2 and J usage is TRBJ2-3; TRBD1 agrees at 9 bases. With V trimmed by 5 bases and J by 4 bases, 7 bases remained unmatched. The CDR3 runs to 15 residues. Germline values: CDR1 SGHAT, CDR2 FQNNGV. The CDR3 nucleotides read TGTGCCAGCAGCCGCTCGGGACAGGGCTCAGATACGCAGTATTTT. Its translation is CASSRSGQGSDTQYF.

This chain joins TRBV29-1 and TRBJ1-1, with 7 bases matching TRBD1. CDR1 is SQVTM and CDR2 is ANQGSEA in the germline V gene. V gave up 7 bases and J gave up 8 bases; unmatched junction bases: 16. The CDR3 is 14 residues long. CDR3 nucleotides: TGCAGCGGCGGAGGGAGTCGGGACAGACCCGAAGCTTTCTTT. Translation gives CSGGGSRDRPEAFF.

This clone occurred once. J is TRBJ2-7 and V is TRBV12-2; the table's D call of TRBD2 was not tested on the DNA. TRBV12-2 is a pseudogene locus. The CDR3 spans 15 residues. For the CDR3, the DNA is TGTGCAAGTCGCTTAGGATTCGGGGGGTCTTACGAGCAGTACTTC. Translated, it gives CASRLGFGGSYEQYF.

This chain connects TRBV10-3 to TRBJ2-5; the D gene is possibly TRBD2 (6 bases). Germline loops: CDR1 ENHRY, CDR2 SYGVKD. The CDR3 is 16 amino acids. Trimming took off 0 bases at V and 0 bases at J, with 11 bases between the two ends. CDR3 residues: CAISESGGTHQETQYF. The DNA for the CDR3 is TGTGCCATCAGTGAGTCGGGGGGAACGCACCAAGAGACCCAGTACTTC.

The J gene is TRBJ2-5, the V gene TRBV6-4; 11 nucleotides agree with TRBD2. The CDR3 has 17 residues. In germline, CDR1 is MRHNA, CDR2 SNTAGT. The trim removed 4 bases at V and 4 bases at J, leaving 11 bases unmatched. The DNA of the CDR3 is TGTGCCAGCAGTGCGTTAAACCTTGGACTAGCGGGAGAGACCCAGTACTTC. Encoded protein: CASSALNLGLAGETQYF.

CDR3 sequence (DNA): TGCGCCAGCAGCTTGCGAGGAGGGAGCAATCAGCCCCAGCATTTT. Protein: CASSLRGGSNQPQHF. V is TRBV5-1 and J is TRBJ1-5; D is unresolved. Trimming removed 1 base at V and 1 base at J, with 9 bases between. Germline V gene sequence: CDR1 SGHRS, CDR2 YFSETQ. The CDR3 has 15 residues.

This chain joins TRBV11-2 and TRBJ2-3; 9 bases map to TRBD1. The germline V gene has CDR1 SGHAT and CDR2 FQNNGV. Germline trimming cut 1 base from V and 4 bases from J; bases unmatched to any gene: 12. The CDR3 is 18 amino acids. The CDR3 is CASSLGGVGTGRADTQYF. In nucleotides, the CDR3 is TGTGCCAGCAGCTTAGGAGGGGTCGGGACAGGGAGGGCAGATACGCAGTATTTT. Together with reference TRBV11-2 and TRBJ2-3, the CDR3 gives the full variable domain: EAGVAQSPRYKIIEKRQSVAFWCNPISGHATLYWYQQILGQGPKLLIQFQNNGVVDDSQLPKDRFSAERLKGVDSTLKIQPAKLEDSAVYLCASSLGGVGTGRADTQYFGPGTRLTVL.

This clone came up once. The gene calls are TRBV5-1 and TRBJ2-7; D is undetermined. The germline V gene has CDR1 SGHRS and CDR2 YFSETQ. The CDR3 loop spans 14 amino acids. V was pared by 2 bases and J by 5 bases, with 14 bases between. In nucleotides, the CDR3 is TGCGCCAGCAGCTTCACAGAACCAGGCGACGAGCAGTACTTC. It translates to CASSFTEPGDEQYF.

The rearrangement links TRBV2 to TRBJ2-7; D is possibly TRBD2 (7 bases). The germline V gene encodes CDR1 SNHLY and CDR2 FYNNEI. With 1 base removed from V and 1 base from J, the gap between germline ends came to 11 bases. The CDR3 extends over 15 amino acids. CDR3 nucleotide sequence: TGTGCCAGCAGTGAAGAGGGGGGAGGGTCCTACGAGCAGTACTTC. Translation gives CASSEEGGGSYEQYF.

This clone was counted a single time. Other DNA sequences from this sample encode an identical CDR3 as well. The chain carries TRBV2 and TRBJ2-5; no firm D call. CDR3 length equals 11 residues. Germline-derived CDR1 and CDR2 are SNHLY and FYNNEI. V lost 11 bases, J lost 3 bases, and 10 bases lay in between. In DNA, the CDR3 is TGTGCCTCCTCCAGCGAAGAGACCCAGTACTTC. It encodes CASSSEETQYF.

V gene TRBV28 combines with J gene TRBJ1-5, with 12 bases identical to TRBD1. Germline CDR1 and CDR2: MDHEN and SYDVKM. The CDR3 totals 15 residues. The V and J ends lost 4 bases and 6 bases, in that order; junction bases with no gene match: 4. Here the CDR3 DNA reads TGTGCCAGCAGTTGGGGACAGGGGGCCGGTCAGCCCCAGCATTTT. It is translated as CASSWGQGAGQPQHF.

The chain combines TRBV11-2 with TRBJ1-4; D may be TRBD1 (5 bases). CDR1 and CDR2 from the germline V gene are SGHAT and FQNNGV. The ends were cut back, 2 bases at V and 8 bases at J, with 9 bases in the middle. The CDR3 is made up of 13 amino acids. In nucleotides, the CDR3 is TGTGCCAGCAGCTTATGGCGGACAGAAAAACTGTTTTTT. Protein sequence: CASSLWRTEKLFF.

The chain employs TRBV15 and TRBJ2-7; 9 bases are a match to TRBD1. Germline loops: CDR1 LNHNV, CDR2 YYDKDF (reference sequence). V lost 0 bases, J lost 2 bases, and 20 bases stayed unmatched. The CDR3 contains 21 residues. CDR3 sequence reads: CATSRERDRDKFGKVTYEQYF. CDR3 nucleotides: TGTGCCACCAGCAGAGAGAGGGACAGGGACAAATTTGGAAAAGTCACCTACGAGCAGTACTTC.

The rearrangement uses TRBV5-1 and TRBJ2-1; 13 bases match TRBD2. This CDR3 is 16 amino acids long. CDR1 and CDR2 from the germline V gene are SGHRS and YFSETQ. J gave up 9 bases and V 4 bases, and 10 bases lay outside the gene matches. CDR3 sequence (DNA): TGCGCCAGCAGCATAGGACTAGCGGGAGCCCAGGGTGAGCAGTTCTTC. Protein sequence: CASSIGLAGAQGEQFF.

The chain recombines TRBV30 with TRBJ1-5; no clear D gene. CDR1 and CDR2 from the germline V gene are GTSNPN and SVGIG (reference sequence). The CDR3 extends over 14 amino acids. Trimming left V 2 bases short and J 0 bases short, with 8 bases between. The CDR3 loop is CAWSLSYSNQPQHF. In DNA form, the CDR3 reads TGTGCCTGGAGTCTCAGTTATAGCAATCAGCCCCAGCATTTT.

DNA for the CDR3: TGTGCCATCAGTGTAGCGGGAGGGCCAGGGGAGCTGTTTTTT. It is translated as CAISVAGGPGELFF. The chain recombines TRBV10-3 with TRBJ2-2, with TRBD2 matching 11 bases. Germline CDR1 reads ENHRY; CDR2 reads SYGVKD. Trimming at V came to 4 bases and at J to 8 bases, leaving 3 bases not matched to a gene. The CDR3 consists of 14 residues.

V is TRBV10-3 and J is TRBJ1-2; D is perhaps TRBD1 (5 bases). This CDR3 is 13 amino acids long. Per the germline V gene, CDR1 is ENHRY and CDR2 is SYGVKD. V lost 2 bases and J lost 2, with 6 bases in between. Here the CDR3 reads CAISEGGNYGYTF. The DNA for the CDR3 is TGTGCCATCAGTGAGGGGGGGAACTATGGCTACACCTTC.

The chain links TRBV15 to TRBJ2-7; D perhaps matches TRBD1 (6 bases). CDR1 is LNHNV, CDR2 YYDKDF, per germline (reference sequence). The CDR3 is 15 amino acids. The germline V and J ends were trimmed by 0 bases and 3 bases, with 12 bases remaining between them. The CDR3 DNA sequence: TGTGCCACCAGCAGAGATTACAGGGCCAACTACGAGCAGTACTTC. It encodes CATSRDYRANYEQYF. The variable domain in full, completed from reference TRBV15 and TRBJ2-7, reads DAMVIQNPRYQVTQFGKPVTLSCSQTLNHNVMYWYQQKSSQAPKLLFHYYDKDFNNEADTPDNFQSRRPNTSFCFLDIRSPGLGDTAMYLCATSRDYRANYEQYFGPGTRLTVT.

This clone showed up just once. The chain combines TRBV2 with TRBJ1-2; D call uncertain. The CDR3 covers 14 residues. V was trimmed by 0 bases and J by 4 bases, leaving 9 bases between them. Germline V gene lookup returns CDR1 SNHLY and CDR2 FYNNEI. This CDR3 is CASSEARTLYGYTF. CDR3 DNA: TGTGCCAGCAGTGAAGCGCGGACTCTCTATGGCTACACCTTC.

DNA of the CDR3: TGTGCCAGCAGCCGGACACCACCCTATGGCTACACCTTC. As protein: CASSRTPPYGYTF. V is TRBV5-6 and J is TRBJ1-2; D may be TRBD1 (5 bases). Germline loops: CDR1 SGHDT, CDR2 YYEEEE. The V end was cut by 4 bases, the J end by 4 bases, with 11 bases between. The CDR3 loop spans 13 amino acids.

The chain employs TRBV25-1 and TRBJ2-7, with D hard to call. With 10 bases removed from V and 3 bases from J, the gap between germline ends came to 10 bases. Germline loops: CDR1 MGHDK, CDR2 SYGVNS. The CDR3 loop spans 11 amino acids. The CDR3: CATSPGYEQYF. DNA for the CDR3: TGTGCCACCTCACCCGGCTACGAGCAGTACTTC.

This chain joins TRBV15 and TRBJ2-7; D is possibly TRBD2 (5 bases). Germline V gives CDR1 LNHNV, CDR2 YYDKDF (reference sequence). V gave up 0 bases and J gave up 4 bases, with 19 bases separating them. CDR3 length equals 17 residues. CDR3 nucleotides: TGTGCCACCAGCAGAGATCGCAGCAGCGGCCAAGGGTACGAGCAGTACTTC. Its protein product is CATSRDRSSGQGYEQYF.